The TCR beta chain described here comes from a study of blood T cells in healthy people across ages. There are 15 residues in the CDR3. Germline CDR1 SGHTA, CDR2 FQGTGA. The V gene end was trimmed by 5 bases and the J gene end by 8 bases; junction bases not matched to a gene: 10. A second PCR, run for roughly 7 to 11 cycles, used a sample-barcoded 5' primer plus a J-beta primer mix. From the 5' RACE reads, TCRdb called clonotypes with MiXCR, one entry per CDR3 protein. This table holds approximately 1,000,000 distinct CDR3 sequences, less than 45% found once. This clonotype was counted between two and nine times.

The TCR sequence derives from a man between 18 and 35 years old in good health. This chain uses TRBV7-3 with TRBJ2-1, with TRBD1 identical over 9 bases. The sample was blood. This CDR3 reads CASSEQQGARDEQFF. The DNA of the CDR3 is TGTGCCAGCAGCGAACAACAGGGGGCGCGAGATGAGCAGTTCTTC. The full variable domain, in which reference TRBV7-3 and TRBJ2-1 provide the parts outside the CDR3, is GAGVSQTPSNKVTEKGKYVELRCDPISGHTALYWYRQSLGQGPEFLIYFQGTGAADDSGLPNDRFFAVRPEGSVSTLKIQRTERGDSAVYLCASSEQQGARDEQFFGPGTRLTVL.